This TCR beta chain was obtained from a study of tumor-infiltrating lymphocytes in primary liver carcinoma. Overall study context: T1-T3 N0M0 was the stage of the tumors, which were roughly 4.2 to 10 cm across.

Joint extraction of RNA and DNA used about 17-32 mg of bulk tissue that was unsorted. At sampling, these chronic HBV carriers had received no treatment. A note on this clonotype: One end of the junction does not line up with germline, which may come from a read error.

Priming with a constant-region primer yielded TCR beta cDNA from roughly 490 ng total RNA. Libraries of TCR beta came from three nested multiplex PCR rounds with slightly modified ARM-PCR. PCR rounds one and two used TRBV1-TRBV30 forward primers with a C-beta reverse primer for 10 cycles each. TCRdb re-called the multiplex PCR reads with MiXCR, one entry per CDR3 protein. The sample includes 60,000 or so distinct CDR3 sequences, less than 75% of them seen just once. Germline V gene lookup returns CDR1 SQVTM and CDR2 ANQGSEA. CDR3 size: 15 residues. The receptor was derived from a man aged 35 to 55 with primary liver carcinoma and hepatitis B virus infection. Sequenced: liver tumor tissue from sampling region 2. As for subset: tumor region T2, inferior pole. The chain links TRBV29-1 to TRBJ2-1, with TRBD1 matching over 11 bases. The CDR3 loop is CNVALGTGGYNEQFF. DNA of the CDR3: TGTAACGTGGCCCTTGGGACAGGGGGTTACAATGAGCAGTTCTTC.